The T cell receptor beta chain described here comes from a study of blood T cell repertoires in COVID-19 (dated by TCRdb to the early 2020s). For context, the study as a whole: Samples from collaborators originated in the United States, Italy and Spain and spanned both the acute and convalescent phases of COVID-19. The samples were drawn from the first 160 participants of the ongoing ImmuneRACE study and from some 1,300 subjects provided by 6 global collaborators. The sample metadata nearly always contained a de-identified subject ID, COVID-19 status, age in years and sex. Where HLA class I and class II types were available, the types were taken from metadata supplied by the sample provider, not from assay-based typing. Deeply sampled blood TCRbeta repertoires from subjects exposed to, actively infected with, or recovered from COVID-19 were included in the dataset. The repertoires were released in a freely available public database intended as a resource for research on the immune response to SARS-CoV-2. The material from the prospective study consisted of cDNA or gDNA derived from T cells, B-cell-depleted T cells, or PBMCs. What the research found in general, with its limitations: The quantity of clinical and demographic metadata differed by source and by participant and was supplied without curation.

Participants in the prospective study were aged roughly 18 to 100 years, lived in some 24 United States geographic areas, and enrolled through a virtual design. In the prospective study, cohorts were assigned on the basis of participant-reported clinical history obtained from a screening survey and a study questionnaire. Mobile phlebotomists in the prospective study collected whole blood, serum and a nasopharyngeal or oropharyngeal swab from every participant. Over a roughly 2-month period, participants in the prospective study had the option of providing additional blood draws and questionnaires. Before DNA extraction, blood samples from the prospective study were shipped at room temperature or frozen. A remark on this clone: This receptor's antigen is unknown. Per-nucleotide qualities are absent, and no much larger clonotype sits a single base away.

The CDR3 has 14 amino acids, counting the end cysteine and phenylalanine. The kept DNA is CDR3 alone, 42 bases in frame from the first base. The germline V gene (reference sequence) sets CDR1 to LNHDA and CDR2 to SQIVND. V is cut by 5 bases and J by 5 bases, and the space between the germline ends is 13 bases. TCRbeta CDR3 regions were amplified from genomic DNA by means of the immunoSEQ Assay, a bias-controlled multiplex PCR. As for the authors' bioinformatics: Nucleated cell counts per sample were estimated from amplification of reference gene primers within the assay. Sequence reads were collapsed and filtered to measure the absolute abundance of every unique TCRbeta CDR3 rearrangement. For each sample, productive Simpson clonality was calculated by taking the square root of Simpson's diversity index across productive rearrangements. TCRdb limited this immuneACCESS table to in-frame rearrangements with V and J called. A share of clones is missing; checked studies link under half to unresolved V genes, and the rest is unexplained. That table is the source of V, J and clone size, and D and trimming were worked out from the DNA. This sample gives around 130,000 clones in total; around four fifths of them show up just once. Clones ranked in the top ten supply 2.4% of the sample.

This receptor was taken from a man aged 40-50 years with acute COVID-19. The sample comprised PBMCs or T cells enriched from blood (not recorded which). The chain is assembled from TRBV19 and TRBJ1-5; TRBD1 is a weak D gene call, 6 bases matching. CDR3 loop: CASSSTGSHQPQHF. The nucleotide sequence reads TGTGCCAGTAGTTCCACAGGGTCCCATCAGCCCCAGCATTTT.